This is a list of T cell receptor beta chains from one sample in a study of human T cells and chemical hapten exposure. Each CDR3 protein is one row after TCRdb ran MiXCR on the RACE reads. The data contain some 380,000 distinct CDR3 sequences, 4.8% of them singletons. Sequencing was performed on whole blood, taken in connection with sensitization to the hapten diphenylcyclopropenone (DPC). The receptors stem from a woman in her forties or fifties with alopecia areata. Some clones in this sample may be carry-over from other donors' samples. Each CDR3 is given with its conserved first and last residue. D genes are given only for firm matches. Some rows mark clone size as missing; the rest say once, few, many or name a class of expanded clone.

-	11	many	TRBV25-1	TRBJ2-7	TGTGCCAGCAGTGGGTACTACGAGCAGTACTTC	CASSGYYEQYF
-	15	few	TRBV7-9	TRBJ2-2	TGTGCCAGCAGCAATGGACTGACGAACACCGGGGAGCTGTTTTTT	CASSNGLTNTGELFF
-	13	-	TRBV28	TRBJ1-1	TGTGCCAGCAGTTTACCGGGAGACACTGAAGCTATCTTT	CASSLPGDTEAIF
-	16	many	TRBV7-6	TRBJ2-2	TGTGCCAGCAGCTTGACCTCGACAGTGAACACCGGGGAGCTGTTTTTT	CASSLTSTVNTGELFF
-	9	many	TRBV20-1	TRBJ1-1	TGCAGTGCTAGAGAGGTGGCTTTCTTT	CSAREVAFF
-	12	many	TRBV28	TRBJ1-1	TGTGCCAGCAGTTTTGGATATACTGAAGCTTTCTTT	CASSFGYTEAFF
-	16	-	TRBV4-1	TRBJ1-5	TGCGCCAGCAGCCTCAGCCAGGGTCCGGGCAATCAGCCCCAGCATTTT	CASSLSQGPGNQPQHF
-	14	many	TRBV6-5	TRBJ1-6	TGTGCCAGCAGGAAGACGTCCCCAAATTCACCCCTCCACTTT	CASRKTSPNSPLHF
TRBD1	17	many	TRBV9	TRBJ2-1	TGTGCCAGCAGCTCCCGGACAGGGATCAGCTCCTACAATGAGCAGTTCTTC	CASSSRTGISSYNEQFF
TRBD1	13	few	TRBV7-2	TRBJ1-1	TGTGCCAGCAGTAAAAAGCACGGGACAGAAACTTTCTTT	CASSKKHGTETFF